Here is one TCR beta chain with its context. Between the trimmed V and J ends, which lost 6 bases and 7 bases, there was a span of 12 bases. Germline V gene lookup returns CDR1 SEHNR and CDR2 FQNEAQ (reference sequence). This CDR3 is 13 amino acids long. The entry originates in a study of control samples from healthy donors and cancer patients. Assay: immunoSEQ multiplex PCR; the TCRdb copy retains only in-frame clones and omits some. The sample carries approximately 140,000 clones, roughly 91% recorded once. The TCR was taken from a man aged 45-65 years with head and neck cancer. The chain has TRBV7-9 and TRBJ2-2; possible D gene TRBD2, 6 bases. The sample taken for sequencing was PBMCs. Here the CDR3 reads CASSLALDGELFF. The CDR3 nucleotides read TGTGCCAGCAGTCTAGCGCTAGACGGGGAGCTGTTTTTT.